This T cell receptor beta chain derives from a study of response to subunit inactivated influenza vaccine. Findings of the study overall: Authors suggested that a seasonal influenza vaccination recruits few new T cells each time.

TCRdb reanalysed the RT-PCR reads using MiXCR and keeps one entry per CDR3 protein. Of more than 450,000 distinct CDR3 sequences in the sample, around 8% were seen once. The CDR3 totals 15 residues. Trimming removed 0 bases from V and 5 bases from J, with 13 bases in between. Germline V gene data show CDR1 as SGHDN and CDR2 as FVKESK. In regard to this clonotype: Its target is not known.

The sequence was collected from a man aged 45 to 70 who received an inactivated influenza vaccine. The chain recombines TRBV14 with TRBJ2-5; D may be TRBD2 (6 bases). The material sequenced was PBMCs from blood, taken about 24 months after vaccination. The CDR3 region is CASSQDLLTRETQYF. CDR3 DNA sequence: TGTGCCAGCAGCCAAGACCTGCTGACTAGGGAGACCCAGTACTTC.